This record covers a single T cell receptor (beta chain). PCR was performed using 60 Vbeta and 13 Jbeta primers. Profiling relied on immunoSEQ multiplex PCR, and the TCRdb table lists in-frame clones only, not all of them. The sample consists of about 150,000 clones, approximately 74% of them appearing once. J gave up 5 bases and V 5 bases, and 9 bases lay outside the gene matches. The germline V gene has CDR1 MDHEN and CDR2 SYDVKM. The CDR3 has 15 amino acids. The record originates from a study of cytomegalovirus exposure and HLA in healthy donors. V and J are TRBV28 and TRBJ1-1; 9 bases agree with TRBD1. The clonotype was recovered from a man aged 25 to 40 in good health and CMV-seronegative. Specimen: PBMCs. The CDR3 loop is CASSNPDRGGTEAFF. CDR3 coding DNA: TGTGCCAGCAGTAACCCGGACAGGGGAGGGACTGAAGCTTTCTTT.